This record covers a single T cell receptor (beta chain). The CDR3 is 13 amino acids. The V gene lost 5 bases and the J gene lost 3 bases, with 8 bases spanning the gap. Per germline, CDR1 LNHNV and CDR2 YYDKDF (reference sequence). Clones were sequenced by immunoSEQ multiplex PCR, and TCRdb holds only the in-frame ones, with some missing. Of tens of thousands of clones listed, 65% are singletons. This entry is derived from a study of cytotoxic CD8 clonotypes in ibrutinib-treated CLL. Specimen: PBMCs, collected after 24 months of ibrutinib treatment. This clonotype was obtained from a human donor with chronic lymphocytic leukemia. The J gene is TRBJ1-5, the V gene TRBV15; D is ambiguous. The CDR3, as DNA: TGTGCCACCAGCGAACATCCCAATCAGCCCCAGCATTTT. Its translation: CATSEHPNQPQHF.